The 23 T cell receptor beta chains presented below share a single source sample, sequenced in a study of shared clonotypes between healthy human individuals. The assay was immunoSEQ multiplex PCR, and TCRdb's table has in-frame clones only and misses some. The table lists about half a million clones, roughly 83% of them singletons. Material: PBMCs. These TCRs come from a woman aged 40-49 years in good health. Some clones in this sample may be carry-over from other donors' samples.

CDR3 in DNA: TGTGCCAGCAGTCCCGGTGGGGGGCGCGTGAATGAGCAGTTCTTC. Its protein product is CASSPGGGRVNEQFF. This chain uses TRBV27 with TRBJ2-1, with D perhaps assigned TRBD1 or TRBD2 (6 bases each). The CDR3 sequence is 15 residues long. V was pared by 5 bases and J by 7 bases, with 18 bases between. CDR1 is MNHEY and CDR2 is SMNVEV in the germline V gene (reference sequence).

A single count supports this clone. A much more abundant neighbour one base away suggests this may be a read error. In DNA form, the CDR3 reads TGTGCCAGCAGCCCTAGGACAGGGAAGAACACTGAAGCTTTCTTT. Protein: CASSPRTGKNTEAFF. V is TRBV5-4 and J is TRBJ1-1; TRBD1 aligns across 8 bases. From germline, CDR1 is SGHNT and CDR2 YYREEE (reference sequence). V lost 4 bases, J lost 1 base, and 6 bases stayed unmatched. The CDR3 contains 15 residues.

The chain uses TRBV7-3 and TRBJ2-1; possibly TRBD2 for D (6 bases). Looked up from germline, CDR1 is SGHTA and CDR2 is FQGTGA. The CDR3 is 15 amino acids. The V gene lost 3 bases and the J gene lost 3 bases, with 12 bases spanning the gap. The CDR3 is CASSFGGALYNEQFF. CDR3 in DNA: TGTGCCAGCAGCTTTGGCGGGGCCCTCTACAATGAGCAGTTCTTC. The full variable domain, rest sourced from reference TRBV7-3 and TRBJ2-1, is GAGVSQTPSNKVTEKGKYVELRCDPISGHTALYWYRQSLGQGPEFLIYFQGTGAADDSGLPNDRFFAVRPEGSVSTLKIQRTERGDSAVYLCASSFGGALYNEQFFGPGTRLTVL.

The CDR3 is CASSIQNRHSGNTIYF. CDR3 DNA sequence: TGTGCCAGTAGTATCCAAAATCGACACTCTGGAAACACCATATATTTT. J is TRBJ1-3 and V is TRBV19; D not resolved. Germline-derived CDR1 and CDR2 are LNHDA and SQIVND (reference sequence). The V end lost 3 bases, the J end lost 0 bases, and 12 bases lay between the germline ends. There are 16 residues in the CDR3. The full variable domain, in which reference TRBV19 and TRBJ1-3 provide the parts outside the CDR3, is DGGITQSPKYLFRKEGQNVTLSCEQNLNHDAMYWYRQDPGQGLRLIYYSQIVNDFQKGDIAEGYSVSREKKESFPLTVTSAQKNPTAFYLCASSIQNRHSGNTIYFGEGSWLTVV.

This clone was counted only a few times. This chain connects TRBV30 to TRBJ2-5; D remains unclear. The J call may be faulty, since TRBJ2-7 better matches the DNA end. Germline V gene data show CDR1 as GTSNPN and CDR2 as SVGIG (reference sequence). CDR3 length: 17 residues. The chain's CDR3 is CAWSDPRLRAHSYEQYF. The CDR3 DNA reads TGTGCCTGGAGTGACCCCCGCCTACGGGCGCACTCCTACGAGCAGTACTTC.

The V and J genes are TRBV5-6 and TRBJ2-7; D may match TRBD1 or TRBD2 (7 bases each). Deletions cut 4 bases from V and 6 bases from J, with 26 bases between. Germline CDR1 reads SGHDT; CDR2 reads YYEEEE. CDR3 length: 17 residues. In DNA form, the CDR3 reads TGTGCCAGCAGCCCGCGGCAGGGGGGGTTTTCCCGCGCCGAGCAGTACTTC. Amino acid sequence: CASSPRQGGFSRAEQYF.

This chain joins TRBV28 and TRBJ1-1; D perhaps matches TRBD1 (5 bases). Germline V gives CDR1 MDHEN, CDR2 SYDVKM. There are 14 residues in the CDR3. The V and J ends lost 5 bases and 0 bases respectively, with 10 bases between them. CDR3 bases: TGTGCCAGCAGTACGACAGCGATGAACACTGAAGCTTTCTTT. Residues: CASSTTAMNTEAFF.

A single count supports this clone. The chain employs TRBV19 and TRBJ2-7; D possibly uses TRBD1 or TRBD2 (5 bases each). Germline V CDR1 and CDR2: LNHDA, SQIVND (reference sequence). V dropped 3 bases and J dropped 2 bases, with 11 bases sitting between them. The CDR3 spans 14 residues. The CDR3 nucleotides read TGTGCCAGTAGTATGGTAGGGACGACCTACGAGCAGTACTTC. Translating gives CASSMVGTTYEQYF. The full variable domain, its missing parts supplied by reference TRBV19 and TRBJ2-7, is DGGITQSPKYLFRKEGQNVTLSCEQNLNHDAMYWYRQDPGQGLRLIYYSQIVNDFQKGDIAEGYSVSREKKESFPLTVTSAQKNPTAFYLCASSMVGTTYEQYFGPGTRLTVT.

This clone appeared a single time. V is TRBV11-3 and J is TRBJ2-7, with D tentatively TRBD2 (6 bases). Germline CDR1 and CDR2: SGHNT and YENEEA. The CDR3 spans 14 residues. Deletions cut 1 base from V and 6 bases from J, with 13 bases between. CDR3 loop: CASSLVGGVGEQYF. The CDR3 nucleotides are TGTGCCAGCAGCTTAGTCGGGGGTGTTGGCGAGCAGTACTTC. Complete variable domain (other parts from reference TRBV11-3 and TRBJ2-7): EAGVVQSPRYKIIEKKQPVAFWCNPISGHNTLYWYLQNLGQGPELLIRYENEEAVDDSQLPKDRFSAERLKGVDSTLKIQPAELGDSAVYLCASSLVGGVGEQYFGPGTRLTVT.

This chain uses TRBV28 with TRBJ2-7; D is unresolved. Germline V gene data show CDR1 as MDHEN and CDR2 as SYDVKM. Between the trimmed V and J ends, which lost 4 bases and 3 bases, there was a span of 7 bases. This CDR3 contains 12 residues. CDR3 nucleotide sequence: TGTGCCAGCAGTTCAAACAGCTACGAGCAGTACTTC. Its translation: CASSSNSYEQYF.

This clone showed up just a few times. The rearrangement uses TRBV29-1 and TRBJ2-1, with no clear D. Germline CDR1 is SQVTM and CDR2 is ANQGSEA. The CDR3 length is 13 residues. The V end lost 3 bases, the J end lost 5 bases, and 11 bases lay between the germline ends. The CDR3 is CSVDGLKNNEQFF. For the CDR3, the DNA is TGCAGCGTTGACGGGTTAAAAAACAATGAGCAGTTCTTC.

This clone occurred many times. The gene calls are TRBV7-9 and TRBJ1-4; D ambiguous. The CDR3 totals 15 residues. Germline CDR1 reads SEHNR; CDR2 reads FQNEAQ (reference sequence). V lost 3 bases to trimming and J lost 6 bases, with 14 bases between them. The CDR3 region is CASSFGPPDYEKLFF. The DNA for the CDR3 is TGTGCCAGCAGCTTCGGGCCCCCTGATTATGAAAAACTGTTTTTT.

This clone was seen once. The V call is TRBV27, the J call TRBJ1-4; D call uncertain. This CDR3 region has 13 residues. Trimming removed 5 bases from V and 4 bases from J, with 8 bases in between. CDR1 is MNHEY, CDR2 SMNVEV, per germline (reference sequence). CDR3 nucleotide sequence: TGTGCCAGCAGTCCGGGGTTTAATGAAAAACTGTTTTTT. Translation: CASSPGFNEKLFF.

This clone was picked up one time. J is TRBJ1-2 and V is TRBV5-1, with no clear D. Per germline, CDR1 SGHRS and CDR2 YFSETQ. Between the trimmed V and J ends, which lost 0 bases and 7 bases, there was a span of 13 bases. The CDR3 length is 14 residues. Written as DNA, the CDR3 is TGCGCCAGCAGCTTGGAGGGTAAGGGCCTTGGCTACACCTTC. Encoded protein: CASSLEGKGLGYTF.

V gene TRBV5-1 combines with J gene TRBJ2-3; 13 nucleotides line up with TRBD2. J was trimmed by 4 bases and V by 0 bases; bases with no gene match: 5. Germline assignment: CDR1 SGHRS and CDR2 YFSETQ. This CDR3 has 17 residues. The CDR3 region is CASSLVTSGRAPDTQYF. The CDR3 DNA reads TGCGCCAGCAGCTTGGTAACTAGCGGGAGGGCCCCAGATACGCAGTATTTT.

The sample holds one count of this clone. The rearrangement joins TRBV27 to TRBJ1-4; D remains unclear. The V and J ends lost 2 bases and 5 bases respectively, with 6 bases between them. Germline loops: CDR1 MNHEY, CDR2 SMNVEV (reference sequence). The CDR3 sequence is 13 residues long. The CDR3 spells CASSLEKNEKLFF. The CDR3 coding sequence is TGTGCCAGCAGTTTAGAGAAGAATGAAAAACTGTTTTTT.

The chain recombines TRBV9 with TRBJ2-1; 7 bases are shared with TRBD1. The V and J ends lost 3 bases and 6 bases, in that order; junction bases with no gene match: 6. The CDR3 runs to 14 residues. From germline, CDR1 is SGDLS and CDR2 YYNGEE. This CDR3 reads CASSEGAFANEQFF. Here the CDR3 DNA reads TGTGCCAGCAGCGAGGGGGCGTTCGCCAATGAGCAGTTCTTC. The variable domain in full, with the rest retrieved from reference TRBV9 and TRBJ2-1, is DSGVTQTPKHLITATGQRVTLRCSPRSGDLSVYWYQQSLDQGLQFLIQYYNGEERAKGNILERFSAQQFPDLHSELNLSSLELGDSALYFCASSEGAFANEQFFGPGTRLTVL.

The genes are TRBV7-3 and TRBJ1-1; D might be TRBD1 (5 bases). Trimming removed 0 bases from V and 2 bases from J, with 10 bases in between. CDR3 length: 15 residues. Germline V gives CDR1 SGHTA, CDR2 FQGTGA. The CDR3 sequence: CASSLTGGVNTEAFF. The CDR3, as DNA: TGTGCCAGCAGCTTAACGGGAGGGGTAAACACTGAAGCTTTCTTT.

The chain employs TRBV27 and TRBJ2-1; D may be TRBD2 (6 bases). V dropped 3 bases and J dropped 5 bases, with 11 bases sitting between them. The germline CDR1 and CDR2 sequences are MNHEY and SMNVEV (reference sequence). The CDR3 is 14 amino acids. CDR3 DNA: TGTGCCAGCAGTTTTGGGACTGAAGACAATGAGCAGTTCTTC. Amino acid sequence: CASSFGTEDNEQFF.

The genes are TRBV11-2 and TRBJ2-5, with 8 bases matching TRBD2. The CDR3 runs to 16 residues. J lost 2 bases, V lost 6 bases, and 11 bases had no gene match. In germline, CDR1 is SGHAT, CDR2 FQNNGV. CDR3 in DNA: TGTGCCAGCAGGCCCCTAGCGGCGGGGGGTCAAGAGACCCAGTACTTC. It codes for CASRPLAAGGQETQYF.

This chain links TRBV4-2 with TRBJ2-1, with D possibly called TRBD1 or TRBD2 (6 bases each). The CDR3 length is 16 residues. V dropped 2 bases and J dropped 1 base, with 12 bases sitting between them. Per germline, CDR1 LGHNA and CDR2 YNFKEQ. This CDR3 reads CASSQRGDTSYNEQFF. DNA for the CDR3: TGTGCCAGCAGCCAAAGGGGGGACACTTCCTACAATGAGCAGTTCTTC.

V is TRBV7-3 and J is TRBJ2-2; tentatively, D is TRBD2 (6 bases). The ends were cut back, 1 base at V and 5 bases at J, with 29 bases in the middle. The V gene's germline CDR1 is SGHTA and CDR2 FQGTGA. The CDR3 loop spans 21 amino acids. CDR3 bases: TGTGCCAGCAGCTTAAATCCCCCAACCGGAGGGAGGTCGATTGGGACCGGGGAGCTGTTTTTT. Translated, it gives CASSLNPPTGGRSIGTGELFF.

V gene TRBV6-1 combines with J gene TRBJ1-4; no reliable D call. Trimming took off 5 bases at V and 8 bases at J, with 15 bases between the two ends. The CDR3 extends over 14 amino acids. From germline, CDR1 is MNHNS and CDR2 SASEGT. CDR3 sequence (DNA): TGTGCCAGCAGTTTAACCATGCAAGAGGAAAAACTGTTTTTT. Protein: CASSLTMQEEKLFF.